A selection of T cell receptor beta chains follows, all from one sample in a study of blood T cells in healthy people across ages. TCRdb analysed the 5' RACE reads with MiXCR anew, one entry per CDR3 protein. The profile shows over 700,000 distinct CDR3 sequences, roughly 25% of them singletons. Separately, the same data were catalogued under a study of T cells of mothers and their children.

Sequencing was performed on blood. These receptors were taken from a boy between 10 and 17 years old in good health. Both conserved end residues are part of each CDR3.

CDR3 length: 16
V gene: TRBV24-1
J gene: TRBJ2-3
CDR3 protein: CATGDFAGGSGDTQYF

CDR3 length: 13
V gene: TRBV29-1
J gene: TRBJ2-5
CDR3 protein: CSVGGTLLETQYF

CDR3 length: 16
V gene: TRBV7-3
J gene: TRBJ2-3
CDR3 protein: CASSRGLAGAGDTQYF

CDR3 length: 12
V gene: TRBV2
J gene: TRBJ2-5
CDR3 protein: CASRAGRETQYF

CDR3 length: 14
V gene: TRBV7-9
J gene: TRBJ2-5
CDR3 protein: CASSKGRAPETQYF

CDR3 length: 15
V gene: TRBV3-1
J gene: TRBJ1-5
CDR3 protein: CASSQDGGVNPPQHF

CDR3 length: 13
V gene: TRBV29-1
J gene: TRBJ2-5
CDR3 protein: CSAKQGAPETQYF

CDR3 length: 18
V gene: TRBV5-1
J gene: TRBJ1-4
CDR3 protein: CASSLTGNLEATNEKLFF

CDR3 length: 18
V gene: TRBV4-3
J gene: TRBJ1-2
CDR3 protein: CASSQEYISRGANYGYTF

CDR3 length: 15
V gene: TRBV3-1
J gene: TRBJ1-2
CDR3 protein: CASSQDPGAGYGYTF

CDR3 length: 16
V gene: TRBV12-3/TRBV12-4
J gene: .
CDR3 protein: CASSFRQGFRGNEQFF

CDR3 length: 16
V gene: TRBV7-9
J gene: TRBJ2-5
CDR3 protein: CASSLVPAGKVETQYF

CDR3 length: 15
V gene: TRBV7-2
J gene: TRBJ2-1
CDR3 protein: CASSSSAYGHNEQFF

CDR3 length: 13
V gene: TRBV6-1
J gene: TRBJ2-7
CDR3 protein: CASIRTDTYEQYF

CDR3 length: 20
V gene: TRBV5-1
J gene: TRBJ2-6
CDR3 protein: CASSWAGRGNTSSGANVLTF

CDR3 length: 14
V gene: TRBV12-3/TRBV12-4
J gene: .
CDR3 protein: CASRADRAINEQFF

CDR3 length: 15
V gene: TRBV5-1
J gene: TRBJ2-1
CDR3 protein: CASSLARGRFDEQFF

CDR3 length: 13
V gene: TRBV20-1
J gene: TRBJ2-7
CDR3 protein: CSAKTSGVLEQYF

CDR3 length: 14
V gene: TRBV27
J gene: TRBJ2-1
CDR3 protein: CASSRGGNYNEQFF

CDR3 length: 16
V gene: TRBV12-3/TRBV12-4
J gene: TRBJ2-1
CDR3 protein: CASSLLATGSYNEQFF

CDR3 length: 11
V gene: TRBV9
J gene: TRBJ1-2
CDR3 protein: CASRAERGYTF

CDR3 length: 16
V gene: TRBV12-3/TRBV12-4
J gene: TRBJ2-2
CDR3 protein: CASSSSVRLVTGELFF

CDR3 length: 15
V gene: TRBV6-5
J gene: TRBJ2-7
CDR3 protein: CASSSGGRAAYEQYF

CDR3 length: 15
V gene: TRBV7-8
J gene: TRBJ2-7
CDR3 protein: CASSPKRGQGYEQYF

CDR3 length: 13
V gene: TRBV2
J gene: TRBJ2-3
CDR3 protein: CAPVGGRTDTQYF

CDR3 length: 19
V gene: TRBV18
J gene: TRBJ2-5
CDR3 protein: CASSPPWRLAGVGQEAQYF

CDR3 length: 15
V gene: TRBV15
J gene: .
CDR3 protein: CATSREGGVLYEQYF

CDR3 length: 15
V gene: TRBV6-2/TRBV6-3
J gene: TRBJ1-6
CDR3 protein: CASRKDRALLEALHF

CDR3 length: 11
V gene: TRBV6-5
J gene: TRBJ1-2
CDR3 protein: CASSQGNSYTF

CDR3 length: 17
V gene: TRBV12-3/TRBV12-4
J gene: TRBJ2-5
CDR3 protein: CASSSEDTGQGVKTQYF

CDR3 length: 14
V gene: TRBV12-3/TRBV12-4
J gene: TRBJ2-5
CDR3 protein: CASSLAGGGVTQYF

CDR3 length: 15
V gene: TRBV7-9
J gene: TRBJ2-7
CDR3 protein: CASSLGWGSAYEQYF

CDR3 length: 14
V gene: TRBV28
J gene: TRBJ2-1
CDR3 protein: CASSEREGHNEQFF

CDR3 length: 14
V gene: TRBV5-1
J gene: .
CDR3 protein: CASSVPGETYEQYF

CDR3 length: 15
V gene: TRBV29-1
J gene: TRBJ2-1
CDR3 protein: CSVVPGQLSYNEQFF

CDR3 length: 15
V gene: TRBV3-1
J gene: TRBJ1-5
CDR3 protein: CASSQDGDGDQPQHF

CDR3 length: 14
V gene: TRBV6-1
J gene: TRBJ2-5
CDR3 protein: CASSTRGVQETQYF

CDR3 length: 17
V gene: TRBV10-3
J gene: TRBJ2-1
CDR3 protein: CAISDSEGDYSYNEQFF

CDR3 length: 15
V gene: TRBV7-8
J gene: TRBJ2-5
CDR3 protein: CASSQGSGAEETQYF

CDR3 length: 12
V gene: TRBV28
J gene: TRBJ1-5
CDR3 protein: CASRPPGQETHF

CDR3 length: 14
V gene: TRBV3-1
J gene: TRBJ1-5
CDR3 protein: CASSQDLRNQPQHF

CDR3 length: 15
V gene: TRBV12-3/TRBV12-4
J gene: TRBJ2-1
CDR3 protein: CASSSQGGIGDEQFF

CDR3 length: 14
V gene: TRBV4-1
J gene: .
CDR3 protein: CASSQDPGHNEQFF

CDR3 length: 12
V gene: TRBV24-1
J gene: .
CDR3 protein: CATSRTGYEQYF

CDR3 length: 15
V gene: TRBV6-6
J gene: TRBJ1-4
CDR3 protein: CASSYLGQGFEKLFF

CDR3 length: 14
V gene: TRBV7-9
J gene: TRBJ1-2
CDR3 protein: CASSPTGYNYGYTF

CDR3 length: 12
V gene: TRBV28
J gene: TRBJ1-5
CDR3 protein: CASSDVNQPQHF

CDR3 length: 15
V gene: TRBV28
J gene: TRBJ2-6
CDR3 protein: CASSLNWAGANVLTF

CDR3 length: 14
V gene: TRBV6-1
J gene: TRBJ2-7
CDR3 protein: CASSLTSQEYEQYF

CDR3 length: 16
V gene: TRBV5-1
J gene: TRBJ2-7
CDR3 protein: CASSLGLAGTSYEQYF

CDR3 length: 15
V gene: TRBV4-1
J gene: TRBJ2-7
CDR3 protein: CASSPKQAANYEQYF

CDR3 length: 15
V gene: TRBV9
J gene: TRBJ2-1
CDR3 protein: CASSVVAGYYNEQFF

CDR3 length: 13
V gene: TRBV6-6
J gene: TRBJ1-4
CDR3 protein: CASSYSQREKLFF

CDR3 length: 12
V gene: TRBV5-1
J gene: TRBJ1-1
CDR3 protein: CASGESGTEAFF

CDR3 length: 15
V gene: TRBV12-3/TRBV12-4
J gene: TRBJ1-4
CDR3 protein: CASSLIRGTNEKLFF

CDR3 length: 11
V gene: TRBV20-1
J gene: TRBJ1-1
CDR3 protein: CSAWTATEAFF

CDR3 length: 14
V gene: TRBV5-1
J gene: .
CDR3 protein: CASSGVEGVNEQFF